The 4 T cell receptor beta chains presented below share a single source sample, sequenced in a study of shared clonotypes between healthy human individuals (dated by TCRdb to about 2020). The library was made by the immunoSEQ multiplex PCR assay. TCRdb took over this immuneACCESS table, retaining in-frame rearrangements with V and J assigned. Such tables are incomplete; in checked studies, under half of the missing clones stem from an unresolved V gene, and the remainder is unexplained. Counted in this sample were approximately 500,000 clones; over 75% of them appeared once. Under 15% of the sample is held by the ten biggest clonotypes. Sample: PBMCs. The receptors were gathered from a middle-aged woman in good health. Some clones in this sample may be carry-over from other donors' samples.

This chain joins TRBV18 and TRBJ2-7, with 10 positions matching TRBD2. CDR3 length: 14 residues. Germline V gives CDR1 KGHSH, CDR2 LQKENI. The J segment lost 6 bases and the V segment lost 4 bases, leaving 6 bases of the junction unmatched. CDR3 sequence (DNA): TGTGCCAGCTCACTAAGCGGGAGGGCCGCCGAGCAGTACTTC. Protein sequence: CASSLSGRAAEQYF. The whole variable domain, filled in from reference TRBV18 and TRBJ2-7, reads NAGVMQNPRHLVRRRGQEARLRCSPMKGHSHVYWYRQLPEEGLKFMVYLQKENIIDESGMPKERFSAEFPKEGPSILRIQQVVRGDSAAYFCASSLSGRAAEQYFGPGTRLTVT.

The chain employs TRBV4-3 and TRBJ2-1; no clear D. The CDR3 extends over 15 amino acids. The V and J ends lost 0 bases and 1 base respectively, with 7 bases between them. Germline CDR1 is LGHNA and CDR2 is YSLEER. CDR3: CASSQEAASYNEQFF. As DNA, the CDR3 is TGCGCCAGCAGCCAAGAGGCCGCGTCCTACAATGAGCAGTTCTTC.

The J gene is TRBJ1-2, the V gene TRBV28, with 9 bases that match TRBD1. Losses at the gene ends were 0 bases for V and 4 bases for J; bases not matched to a gene: 18. From germline, CDR1 is MDHEN and CDR2 SYDVKM. This CDR3 is built from 20 residues. The CDR3 here is CASSLWGGPGTGKALYGYTF. The DNA of the CDR3 is TGTGCCAGCAGTTTATGGGGGGGTCCCGGGACAGGGAAGGCGCTCTATGGCTACACCTTC.

The J gene is TRBJ2-3, the V gene TRBV7-9; D uncertain. The CDR3 runs 12 residues. V was cut by 5 bases and J by 4 bases, with 7 bases left in between. Germline CDR1 SEHNR, CDR2 FQNEAQ (reference sequence). The CDR3 DNA follows: TGTGCCAGCAGCACCCTAGCAGATACGCAGTATTTT. This sequence encodes CASSTLADTQYF.